These 26 T cell receptor beta chains were all obtained from the same sample, sequenced in a study of cytomegalovirus exposure and HLA in healthy donors. TCRdb's copy holds only in-frame clones and misses some; the assay was immunoSEQ multiplex PCR. The sample lists 200,000 to 250,000 clones, less than 90% occurring once. Source material: PBMCs. Every receptor here comes from a woman younger than 30 in good health and CMV-seronegative.

This rearrangement joins TRBV30 to TRBJ1-4, with 8 bases that match TRBD1. CDR1 and CDR2 from the germline V gene are GTSNPN and SVGIG (reference sequence). This CDR3 has 14 amino acids. Trimming removed 5 bases from V and 7 bases from J; junction bases left unmatched: 9. The CDR3 region has the DNA TGTGCCTGGGTTAGCAGGGGGCTGGGTGAAAAACTGTTTTTT. Its protein product is CAWVSRGLGEKLFF.

The CDR3 DNA sequence: TGTGCCAGCAGTGAAGGACTAGGTTCCTACAATGAGCAGTTCTTC. It translates to CASSEGLGSYNEQFF. The chain is built from TRBV6-1 and TRBJ2-1; a possible D gene is TRBD2 (6 bases). Trimming shortened V by 1 base and J by 1 base, and 8 bases separated the two germline ends. Germline loops: CDR1 MNHNS, CDR2 SASEGT. The CDR3 extends over 15 amino acids.

The chain is built from TRBV5-1 and TRBJ2-5; D is perhaps TRBD2 (7 bases). The V and J ends lost 0 bases and 4 bases respectively, with 13 bases between them. Germline CDR1 SGHRS, CDR2 YFSETQ. CDR3 length: 15 amino acids. As DNA, the CDR3 is TGCGCCAGCAGCTTGGAGTTTGCGGGGGCAGAGACCCAGTACTTC. Encoded protein: CASSLEFAGAETQYF. The whole variable domain, remainder taken from reference TRBV5-1 and TRBJ2-5, is KAGVTQTPRYLIKTRGQQVTLSCSPISGHRSVSWYQQTPGQGLQFLFEYFSETQRNKGNFPGRFSGRQFSNSRSEMNVSTLELGDSALYLCASSLEFAGAETQYFGPGTRLLVL.

This rearrangement joins TRBV27 to TRBJ2-7; D call uncertain. The CDR3 is 13 residues long. The V gene's germline CDR1 is MNHEY and CDR2 SMNVEV (reference sequence). Between the trimmed V and J ends, which lost 5 bases and 2 bases, there was a span of 10 bases. CDR3: CASSVLSTYEQYF. CDR3 nucleotides: TGTGCCAGCAGTGTCCTGAGCACCTACGAGCAGTACTTC.

This clone has only one observation. The chain couples TRBV2 to TRBJ2-2; D is unclear. CDR1 is SNHLY, CDR2 FYNNEI, per germline. The CDR3 length is 15 residues. V lost 6 bases and J 0 bases, leaving 11 bases between the germline ends. The CDR3 DNA sequence: TGTGCCAGCAGGCCCCAGCCCACGAACACCGGGGAGCTGTTTTTT. It specifies CASRPQPTNTGELFF.

The chain is built from TRBV5-6 and TRBJ2-7; D might be TRBD1 (6 bases). V was clipped by 2 bases and J by 4 bases, with 13 bases between them. Per the germline V gene, CDR1 is SGHDT and CDR2 is YYEEEE. The CDR3 has 14 amino acids. The CDR3 region has the DNA TGTGCCAGCAGCTTCGGGCAGGGGAATTACGAGCAGTACTTC. It specifies CASSFGQGNYEQYF.

The chain combines TRBV11-3 with TRBJ2-7; TRBD1 matches at 9 bases. The J segment lost 7 bases and the V segment lost 11 bases, leaving 9 bases of the junction unmatched. Per germline, CDR1 SGHNT and CDR2 YENEEA. CDR3 length: 12 amino acids. CDR3 nucleotide sequence: TGTGCCCGCCGGGACAGGGCCGGGGAGCAGTACTTC. Translation gives CARRDRAGEQYF.

This clone was counted only a few times. J is TRBJ1-1 and V is TRBV15, with 9 bases aligning to TRBD1. Germline V gene sequence: CDR1 LNHNV, CDR2 YYDKDF (reference sequence). The CDR3 covers 16 residues. Trimming took 5 bases from V and 4 from J; bases not matched to a gene: 11. This CDR3 is CATSAGQGGGTTEAFF. For the CDR3, the DNA is TGTGCCACCAGCGCGGGACAGGGAGGGGGGACCACTGAAGCTTTCTTT.

This clone was observed a handful of times. The chain is built from TRBV4-1 and TRBJ2-7; 8 nucleotides line up with TRBD1. J gave up 7 bases and V 5 bases, and 7 bases lay outside the gene matches. This CDR3 comprises 13 residues. CDR1 is MGHRA and CDR2 is YSYEKL in the germline V gene. For the CDR3, the DNA is TGCGCCAGCAGCTTCAGGGGGCCAGAAGAGCAGTACTTC. Translating it yields CASSFRGPEEQYF.

This clone has just a few counts. This chain connects TRBV2 to TRBJ1-5; D unclear. V lost 6 bases to trimming and J lost 5 bases, with 5 bases between them. The germline gives CDR1 SNHLY, CDR2 FYNNEI. This CDR3 has 11 amino acids. Here the CDR3 reads CASRRDQPQHF. The CDR3 bases are TGTGCCAGCAGGCGGGATCAGCCCCAGCATTTT.

The chain is built from TRBV29-1 and TRBJ1-1; D gene uncertain. This CDR3 has 12 residues. The V end lost 8 bases, the J end lost 1 base, and 11 bases lay between the germline ends. In germline, CDR1 is SQVTM, CDR2 ANQGSEA. The CDR3 here is CSFAPGNTEAFF. In nucleotides, the CDR3 is TGCAGCTTCGCGCCGGGGAACACTGAAGCTTTCTTT.

The chain is built from TRBV19 and TRBJ1-6; no firm D call. From germline, CDR1 is LNHDA and CDR2 SQIVND (reference sequence). V was clipped by 7 bases and J by 7 bases, with 20 bases between them. CDR3 size: 16 residues. DNA of the CDR3: TGTGCCAGTAACAATCAGGACGGAGCCAAGAATTCACCCCTCCACTTT. Translated: CASNNQDGAKNSPLHF.

J is TRBJ2-1 and V is TRBV6-5; tentatively, D is TRBD2 (5 bases). The CDR3 runs to 14 residues. Germline V gives CDR1 MNHEY, CDR2 SVGAGI. Between the trimmed V and J ends, which lost 8 bases and 2 bases, there was a span of 13 bases. The CDR3 sequence is CASQRSGAYNEQFF. CDR3 in DNA: TGTGCCAGCCAGAGGAGCGGAGCCTACAATGAGCAGTTCTTC.

The gene calls are TRBV28 and TRBJ2-5, with 10 positions matching TRBD2. CDR1 and CDR2 (germline): MDHEN, SYDVKM. The CDR3 consists of 15 residues. Trimming at V came to 2 bases and at J to 5 bases, leaving 5 bases not matched to a gene. The DNA for the CDR3 is TGTGCCAGCAGTTTACTAGCGGGAGCGTCTGAGACCCAGTACTTC. This translates into CASSLLAGASETQYF.

This chain joins TRBV7-3 and TRBJ2-7; unclear D gene. CDR1 is SGHTA and CDR2 is FQGTGA in the germline V gene. Trimming took 3 bases from V and 3 from J, leaving 21 bases between them. The CDR3 is 17 amino acids. The CDR3 DNA follows: TGTGCCAGCAGCTTTCTAGTGGAGCCGGGCCCCCTCTACGAGCAGTACTTC. This translates into CASSFLVEPGPLYEQYF.

The V and J genes are TRBV30 and TRBJ1-4; D unresolved. V was shortened by 2 bases and J by 0 bases, with 7 bases between the two germline ends. Germline CDR1 reads GTSNPN; CDR2 reads SVGIG (reference sequence). The CDR3 spans 14 residues. The CDR3 sequence: CAWSTAATNEKLFF. In DNA, the CDR3 is TGTGCCTGGAGTACAGCCGCAACTAATGAAAAACTGTTTTTT.

As DNA, the CDR3 is TGTGCCAGCAGCTTACATCCGACAGGTTCCCTGGAGACCCAGTACTTC. Translated: CASSLHPTGSLETQYF. This chain joins TRBV7-3 and TRBJ2-5, with D maybe TRBD1 (6 bases). V gave up 2 bases and J gave up 5 bases, with 18 bases separating them. CDR1 and CDR2 (germline): SGHTA, FQGTGA. There are 16 residues in the CDR3.

To note about this clone: At one of its ends the junction is not consistent with the germline gene, which may arise from a read error. V gene TRBV5-6 combines with J gene TRBJ1-2; 7 nucleotides align to TRBD1. CDR1 is SGHDT and CDR2 is YYEEEE in the germline V gene. CDR3 length: 16 residues. The CDR3 reads CASSLLDRLANYGYTF. The CDR3 DNA is TGTGCCAGCAGCTTGCTGGACAGGCTCGCTAATTATGGCTACACCTTC.

This chain connects TRBV11-2 to TRBJ1-3, with D maybe TRBD1 (5 bases). The CDR3 has 14 amino acids. The V end lost 5 bases, the J end lost 0 bases, and 8 bases lay between the germline ends. From germline, CDR1 is SGHAT and CDR2 FQNNGV. The CDR3 reads CASSPQASGNTIYF. The CDR3 DNA is TGTGCCAGCAGCCCACAGGCCTCTGGAAACACCATATATTTT.

The gene calls are TRBV9 and TRBJ2-3, with D possibly being TRBD1 or TRBD2 (5 bases each). Deletions cut 0 bases from V and 7 bases from J, with 12 bases between. The CDR3 is 14 amino acids. CDR1 and CDR2 (germline): SGDLS, YYNGEE. CDR3 loop: CASSVEGSFYTQYF. CDR3 sequence (DNA): TGTGCCAGCAGCGTAGAGGGGAGCTTCTATACGCAGTATTTT.

The chain links TRBV4-1 to TRBJ2-7, with a possible D match to TRBD2 (6 bases). The CDR3 sequence is 16 residues long. Germline V lookup: CDR1 MGHRA, CDR2 YSYEKL. V was clipped by 0 bases and J by 4 bases, with 16 bases between them. CDR3 region: CASSQDVASVDYEQYF. The CDR3 DNA follows: TGCGCCAGCAGCCAAGATGTAGCTAGCGTTGATTACGAGCAGTACTTC.

The chain carries TRBV5-1 and TRBJ2-3, with 8 bases fitting TRBD1. Trimming at V came to 4 bases and at J to 2 bases, leaving 3 bases not matched to a gene. This CDR3 has 14 residues. Germline CDR1 SGHRS, CDR2 YFSETQ. The CDR3 DNA reads TGCGCCAGCAGCGCAGGGGGCCCCACAGATACGCAGTATTTT. Translation gives CASSAGGPTDTQYF.

This clone was observed once. This likely traces to a read error, being one base from a far larger clone. V gene TRBV6-5 combines with J gene TRBJ2-3; 7 bases map to TRBD2. The CDR3 extends over 15 amino acids. V lost 0 bases to trimming and J lost 0 bases; unmatched junction nucleotides: 0. Germline CDR1 and CDR2: MNHEY and SVGAGI. CDR3 amino acids: CASSYSSGSTDTQYF. CDR3 nucleotides: TGTGCCAGCAGTTACTCTAGCGGGAGCACAGATACGCAGTATTTT.

The chain recombines TRBV19 with TRBJ1-1; no firm D call. The ends were cut back, 7 bases at V and 3 bases at J, with 18 bases in the middle. Germline CDR1 and CDR2: LNHDA and SQIVND (reference sequence). CDR3 length: 15 residues. The CDR3 here is CASTEAGGKDTEAFF. The CDR3 DNA follows: TGTGCCAGTACCGAGGCGGGAGGAAAGGACACTGAAGCTTTCTTT.

The rearrangement links TRBV13 to TRBJ2-3; D is unclear. CDR3 size: 17 residues. The germline V gene has CDR1 PRHDT and CDR2 FYEKMQ (reference sequence). V shed 0 bases and J shed 0 bases, with 13 bases lying between them. CDR3: CASSLGTLETSTDTQYF. In DNA form, the CDR3 reads TGTGCCAGCAGCTTAGGCACCCTAGAGACTAGCACAGATACGCAGTATTTT.

The chain has TRBV4-1 and TRBJ1-2; D possibly corresponds to TRBD1 (5 bases). Germline CDR1 and CDR2: MGHRA and YSYEKL. V was shortened by 1 base and J by 2 bases, with 20 bases between the two germline ends. The CDR3 extends over 18 amino acids. CDR3 coding DNA: TGCGCCAGCAGCCAAGCCTACATTATGGGGGTCCCAAACTATGGCTACACCTTC. This sequence encodes CASSQAYIMGVPNYGYTF.